This T cell receptor (beta chain) was retrieved from a study of lymphopenia after photon versus proton radiotherapy. Assay used: immunoSEQ multiplex PCR; TCRdb lists only in-frame clones, some missing. Seen here are 50,000 to 70,000 clones, roughly 90% observed once, and the top ten hold 13%. The CDR3 covers 12 residues. Trimming left V 1 base short and J 7 bases short, with 8 bases between. Per germline, CDR1 SGHDT and CDR2 YYEEEE. This receptor was obtained from a man aged 80 or over with esophageal cancer. The chain is built from TRBV5-6 and TRBJ1-1; no clear D. The sample was peripheral blood, taken from a patient treated with proton-based radiotherapy. For the CDR3, the DNA is TGTGCCAGCAGCTTGTTCTTTAATGAAGCTTTCTTT. Its protein product is CASSLFFNEAFF.